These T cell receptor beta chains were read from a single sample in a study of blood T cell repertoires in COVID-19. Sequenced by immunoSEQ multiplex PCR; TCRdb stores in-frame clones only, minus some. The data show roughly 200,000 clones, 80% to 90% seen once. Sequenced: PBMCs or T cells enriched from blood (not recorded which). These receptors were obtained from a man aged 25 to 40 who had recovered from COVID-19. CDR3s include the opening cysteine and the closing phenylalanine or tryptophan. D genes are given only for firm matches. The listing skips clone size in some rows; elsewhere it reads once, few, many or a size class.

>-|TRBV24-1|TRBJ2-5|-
TGTGCCACCAGTGATTTAAGTGCACAAGCGGAGACCCAGTACTTC
CATSDLSAQAETQYF
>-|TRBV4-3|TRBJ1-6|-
TGCGCCAGCAGCCAACTTGGGGGGGCAGGTAATTCACCCCTCCACTTT
CASSQLGGAGNSPLHF
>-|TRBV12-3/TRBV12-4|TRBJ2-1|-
TGTGCCACCGGATCAGGTAATGAGCAGTTCTTC
CATGSGNEQFF
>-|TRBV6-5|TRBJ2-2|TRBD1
TGTGCCAGCAGCGGGACAGGGGAGGCCGGGGAGCTGTTTTTT
CASSGTGEAGELFF
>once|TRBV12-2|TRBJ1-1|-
TGTGCAAGTCGCTTAGCGGACAGGGGAACATGCATAAGTCGGAACACTGAAGCTTTCTTT
CASRLADRGTCISRNTEAFF
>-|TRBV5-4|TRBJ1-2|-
TGTGCCAGCAGCTTGGTAGACAGAGATAACTATGGCTACACCTTC
CASSLVDRDNYGYTF
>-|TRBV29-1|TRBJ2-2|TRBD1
TGCAGCGCGGGACAGGGGAACACCGGGGAGCTGTTTTTT
CSAGQGNTGELFF
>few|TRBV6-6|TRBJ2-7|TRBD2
TGTGCCAGCAGTTACGGCTCTAGCGGTGACTCCTACGAGCAGTACTTC
CASSYGSSGDSYEQYF
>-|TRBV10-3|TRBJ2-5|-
TGTGCCATCTTTGACCTACCCCAGGGTCGAGTCCAAGAGACCCAGTACTTC
CAIFDLPQGRVQETQYF
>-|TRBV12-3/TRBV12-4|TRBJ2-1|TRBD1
TGTGCCAGCAGTTTAGTAGGGGGCGGGGAGCAGTTCTTC
CASSLVGGGEQFF
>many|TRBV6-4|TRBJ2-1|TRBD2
TGTGCCAGCAGTGAGTTGGGGACTAGCGGGAGCGATGAGCAGTTCTTC
CASSELGTSGSDEQFF
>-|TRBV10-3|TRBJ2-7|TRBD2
TGTGCCATCAGTGAGTCGGTTGCGGGGGGATACGAGCAGTACTTC
CAISESVAGGYEQYF
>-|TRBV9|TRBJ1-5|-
TGTGCCAGCAGCGTAGGCTACAGCAATCAGCCCCAGCATTTT
CASSVGYSNQPQHF
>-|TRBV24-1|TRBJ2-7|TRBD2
TGTGCCACCAGTGATCCTGGGACTAGCGGGGGGGATAAGCAGTACTTC
CATSDPGTSGGDKQYF
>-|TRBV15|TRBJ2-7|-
TGTGCCACCAGCAGAGTAAGGGGTGGGGGGAGTGCAGACGAGCAGTACTTC
CATSRVRGGGSADEQYF
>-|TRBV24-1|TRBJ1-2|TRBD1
TGTGCCACCAGCGAAACCGGGACAGCTAACTATGGCTACACCTTC
CATSETGTANYGYTF
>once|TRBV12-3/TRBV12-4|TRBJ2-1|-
TGTGCCAGCAGTCCCTCGTCGGTTGGGCAGTTCTTC
CASSPSSVGQFF
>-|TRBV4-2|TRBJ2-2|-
TGTGCCAGCAGCCAAGATTTCGGAGAAGCCGGGGAGCTGTTTTTT
CASSQDFGEAGELFF
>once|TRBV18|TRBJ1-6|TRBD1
TGTGCCAGCTCACCTCGGGACAGGTATAATTCACCCCTCCACTTT
CASSPRDRYNSPLHF
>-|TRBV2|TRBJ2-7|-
TGTGCCAGCAGACTCATTGACAGGCTCGCCTACGAGCAGTACTTC
CASRLIDRLAYEQYF
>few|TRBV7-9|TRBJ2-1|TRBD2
TGTGCCAGCAGGTTAGGGGTCGGGACTAGCGGCCACAATGAGCAGTTCTTC
CASRLGVGTSGHNEQFF
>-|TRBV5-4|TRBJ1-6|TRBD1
TGTGCCAGCAACCCCAGGGGCGCGACAGGGGTCGACAATTCACCCCTCCACTTT
CASNPRGATGVDNSPLHF